What follows are 21 T cell receptor beta chains derived from one specimen sequenced in a study of graft-versus-host responses after intestinal transplantation. The method was immunoSEQ multiplex PCR; TCRdb's version includes in-frame clones alone and lacks a portion of them. The sample includes tens of thousands of clones, around 96% seen only once; the top ten take about 0.53%. No cognate antigen is known for these TCRs. This sample comprised unstimulated CD8+ T cells sorted from spleen or lymph node cells, obtained before intestinal transplant. These receptors all stem from a human donor who received an intestinal transplant.

This chain links TRBV2 with TRBJ2-1; the match to TRBD2 covers 10 bases. J lost 7 bases, V lost 6 bases, and 3 bases had no gene match. The CDR3 consists of 13 residues. Germline-derived CDR1 and CDR2 are SNHLY and FYNNEI. CDR3 in DNA: TGTGCCAGCAGGAAGCGGGAGGGGAATGAGCAGTTCTTC. Residues: CASRKREGNEQFF.

The genes are TRBV28 and TRBJ1-2, with a tentative D call TRBD1 (6 bases). The germline V gene encodes CDR1 MDHEN and CDR2 SYDVKM. V lost 1 base to trimming and J lost 8 bases, with 14 bases between them. This CDR3 is built from 14 residues. The CDR3 spells CASSLSGGVDGYTF. The DNA for the CDR3 is TGTGCCAGCAGTTTATCGGGGGGCGTAGACGGCTACACCTTC.

The chain employs TRBV7-6 and TRBJ2-2; weak D call: TRBD1 (5 bases). From germline, CDR1 is SGHVS and CDR2 FNYEAQ. V lost 2 bases and J lost 4, with 11 bases in between. This CDR3 is built from 15 residues. CDR3 DNA sequence: TGTGCCAGCAGCTTATGGCCCCAGGGCACCGGGGAGCTGTTTTTT. Its translation: CASSLWPQGTGELFF.

The V call is TRBV27, the J call TRBJ2-2; 11 bases line up with TRBD2. From germline, CDR1 is MNHEY and CDR2 SMNVEV (reference sequence). CDR3 length: 20 amino acids. V shed 2 bases, J shed 4 bases, and the junction held 15 bases outside the gene matches. For the CDR3, the DNA is TGTGCCAGCAGTTTACTGGCCGCATTAGCGGGAGGGCCCGGCACCGGGGAGCTGTTTTTT. This encodes CASSLLAALAGGPGTGELFF.

The rearrangement uses TRBV9 and TRBJ2-7, with D tentatively TRBD1 or TRBD2 (5 bases each). V dropped 0 bases and J dropped 3 bases, with 13 bases sitting between them. Per the germline V gene, CDR1 is SGDLS and CDR2 is YYNGEE. There are 15 residues in the CDR3. The CDR3 loop reads CASSVEGTPIYEQYF. DNA for the CDR3: TGTGCCAGCAGCGTAGAAGGGACCCCTATCTACGAGCAGTACTTC.

The genes are TRBV7-9 and TRBJ1-1; D remains ambiguous. This CDR3 is 13 amino acids long. The germline gives CDR1 SEHNR, CDR2 FQNEAQ (reference sequence). Trimming took 1 base from V and 11 from J, leaving 14 bases between them. The CDR3 coding sequence is TGTGCCAGCAGCTTAGGATCGGCGATAGGGGCTTTCTTT. Translating it yields CASSLGSAIGAFF. Drawing the rest from reference TRBV7-9 and TRBJ1-1, the complete variable domain is DTGVSQNPRHKITKRGQNVTFRCDPISEHNRLYWYRQTLGQGPEFLTYFQNEAQLEKSRLLSDRFSAERPKGSFSTLEIQRTEQGDSAMYLCASSLGSAIGAFFGQGTRLTVV.

V usage is TRBV2 and J usage is TRBJ1-4, with D unresolved. Germline V gives CDR1 SNHLY, CDR2 FYNNEI. Trimming removed 1 base at V and 0 bases at J, with 9 bases between. The length of the CDR3 is 16 residues. CDR3 sequence reads: CASSEVRRTTNEKLFF. CDR3 sequence (DNA): TGTGCCAGCAGTGAAGTGCGGAGAACAACTAATGAAAAACTGTTTTTT. Combining the CDR3 with reference TRBV2 and TRBJ1-4 gives the whole variable domain EPEVTQTPSHQVTQMGQEVILRCVPISNHLYFYWYRQILGQKVEFLVSFYNNEISEKSEIFDDQFSVERPDGSNFTLKIRSTKLEDSAMYFCASSEVRRTTNEKLFFGSGTQLSVL.

This sequence joins TRBV5-1 and TRBJ2-5; no clear D. The J call could be wrong; TRBJ2-7 is a better fit for the DNA end. In germline, CDR1 is SGHRS, CDR2 YFSETQ. This CDR3 is built from 14 residues. DNA for the CDR3: TGCGCCAGCAGCCCCCCTGAATACTCCTACGAGCAGTACTTC. This codes for CASSPPEYSYEQYF.

This clone was detected only once. V and J are TRBV11-2 and TRBJ2-7, with D possibly matching TRBD1 (6 bases). Germline assignment: CDR1 SGHAT and CDR2 FQNNGV. Between the trimmed V and J ends, which lost 1 base and 4 bases, there was a span of 23 bases. The CDR3 sequence is 18 residues long. The CDR3 DNA sequence: TGTGCCAGCAGCTTAGTAAGCCCCACCAGGGGTTGGCCATACGAGCAGTACTTC. It codes for CASSLVSPTRGWPYEQYF.

V is TRBV27 and J is TRBJ1-1, with D possibly matching TRBD1 (5 bases). This CDR3 has 12 residues. The germline V gene has CDR1 MNHEY and CDR2 SMNVEV (reference sequence). Trimming stripped 7 bases from V and 4 bases from J, with 10 bases between. CDR3 protein: CASMGGGTEAFF. The CDR3, as DNA: TGTGCCAGCATGGGGGGGGGCACTGAAGCTTTCTTT.

The rearrangement links TRBV27 to TRBJ1-1; 7 bases map to TRBD1. The germline V gene has CDR1 MNHEY and CDR2 SMNVEV (reference sequence). The length of the CDR3 is 14 residues. Losses at the gene ends were 2 bases for V and 2 bases for J; bases not matched to a gene: 2. The CDR3 coding sequence is TGTGCCAGCAGTTTAACAGGGGCAAACACTGAAGCTTTCTTT. This sequence encodes CASSLTGANTEAFF.

This clone has only one observation. The V call is TRBV5-4, the J call TRBJ2-7; the match to TRBD2 covers 12 bases. The V gene end was trimmed by 4 bases and the J gene end by 4 bases; junction bases not matched to a gene: 6. This CDR3 has 15 residues. Germline CDR1 SGHNT, CDR2 YYREEE (reference sequence). CDR3 protein: CASSPLAGGRYEQYF. The CDR3 DNA sequence: TGTGCCAGCAGCCCTCTAGCGGGAGGGCGATACGAGCAGTACTTC.

The chain couples TRBV10-3 to TRBJ2-5; D gene uncertain. V was pared by 3 bases and J by 5 bases, with 10 bases between. There are 13 residues in the CDR3. The germline V gene encodes CDR1 ENHRY and CDR2 SYGVKD. CDR3 sequence: CAISDESWETQYF. The CDR3 DNA is TGTGCCATCAGTGACGAGTCATGGGAGACCCAGTACTTC.

The rearrangement uses TRBV19 and TRBJ2-1, with TRBD2 matching 10 bases. V shed 5 bases, J shed 5 bases, and the junction held 15 bases outside the gene matches. CDR3 length: 18 residues. The germline V gene has CDR1 LNHDA and CDR2 SQIVND (reference sequence). The CDR3 DNA sequence: TGTGCCAGTAGTCCCCGCCACCTAGCGGGAGCCCACCACAATGAGCAGTTCTTC. It encodes CASSPRHLAGAHHNEQFF.

The sample holds one count of this clone. This chain joins TRBV9 and TRBJ2-7; D possibly corresponds to TRBD1 (6 bases). The CDR3 consists of 14 residues. Trimming took 2 bases from V and 1 from J, leaving 10 bases between them. From germline, CDR1 is SGDLS and CDR2 YYNGEE. In DNA, the CDR3 is TGTGCCAGCAGCGTGGACAGCAATTCCTACGAGCAGTACTTC. It specifies CASSVDSNSYEQYF.

This rearrangement joins TRBV15 to TRBJ2-2; 7 positions match TRBD2. The CDR3 spans 18 residues. The V gene end was trimmed by 1 base and the J gene end by 6 bases; junction bases not matched to a gene: 14. Per the germline V gene, CDR1 is LNHNV and CDR2 is YYDKDF (reference sequence). CDR3 sequence: CATSRGTQREGGAGELFF. The DNA for the CDR3 is TGTGCCACCAGCAGAGGAACCCAGCGAGAGGGAGGGGCCGGGGAGCTGTTTTTT.

The gene calls are TRBV2 and TRBJ2-3; 7 nucleotides agree with TRBD1. Germline loops: CDR1 SNHLY, CDR2 FYNNEI. V was pared by 8 bases and J by 2 bases, with 10 bases of the junction left unmatched. The length of the CDR3 is 15 residues. CDR3 region: CASYLGDSDTDTQYF. Written as DNA, the CDR3 is TGTGCCAGCTATTTGGGGGACAGTGACACAGATACGCAGTATTTT.

V gene TRBV6-5 combines with J gene TRBJ1-5; D gene unclear. The CDR3 totals 14 residues. The V gene lost 6 bases and the J gene lost 0 bases, with 9 bases spanning the gap. The germline CDR1 and CDR2 sequences are MNHEY and SVGAGI. The CDR3 reads CASRPRSSNQPQHF. The CDR3 DNA reads as TGTGCCAGCAGACCGAGATCTAGCAATCAGCCCCAGCATTTT.

The V and J genes are TRBV29-1 and TRBJ2-5; D remains unclear. Germline V CDR1 and CDR2: SQVTM, ANQGSEA. The length of the CDR3 is 14 residues. The V end was cut by 4 bases, the J end by 5 bases, with 17 bases between. The CDR3 region is CSVGGWGSGETQYF. The DNA for the CDR3 is TGCAGCGTTGGAGGTTGGGGTTCAGGTGAGACCCAGTACTTC.

The CDR3 protein is CASRHSSGANVLTF. CDR3 nucleotide sequence: TGTGCCAGCCGCCACTCCTCTGGGGCCAACGTCCTGACTTTC. V usage is TRBV7-2 and J usage is TRBJ2-6; unclear D gene. The CDR3 has 14 amino acids. V shed 8 bases and J shed 0 bases, with 8 bases lying between them. From germline, CDR1 is SGHTA and CDR2 FQGNSA.

The chain couples TRBV4-1 to TRBJ1-2, with D perhaps TRBD1 (5 bases). The V and J ends lost 3 bases and 4 bases respectively, with 15 bases between them. The germline V gene has CDR1 MGHRA and CDR2 YSYEKL. The length of the CDR3 is 15 residues. The CDR3 sequence: CASSHRGRGRYGYTF. CDR3 bases: TGCGCCAGCAGCCATAGGGGACGGGGACGCTATGGCTACACCTTC.